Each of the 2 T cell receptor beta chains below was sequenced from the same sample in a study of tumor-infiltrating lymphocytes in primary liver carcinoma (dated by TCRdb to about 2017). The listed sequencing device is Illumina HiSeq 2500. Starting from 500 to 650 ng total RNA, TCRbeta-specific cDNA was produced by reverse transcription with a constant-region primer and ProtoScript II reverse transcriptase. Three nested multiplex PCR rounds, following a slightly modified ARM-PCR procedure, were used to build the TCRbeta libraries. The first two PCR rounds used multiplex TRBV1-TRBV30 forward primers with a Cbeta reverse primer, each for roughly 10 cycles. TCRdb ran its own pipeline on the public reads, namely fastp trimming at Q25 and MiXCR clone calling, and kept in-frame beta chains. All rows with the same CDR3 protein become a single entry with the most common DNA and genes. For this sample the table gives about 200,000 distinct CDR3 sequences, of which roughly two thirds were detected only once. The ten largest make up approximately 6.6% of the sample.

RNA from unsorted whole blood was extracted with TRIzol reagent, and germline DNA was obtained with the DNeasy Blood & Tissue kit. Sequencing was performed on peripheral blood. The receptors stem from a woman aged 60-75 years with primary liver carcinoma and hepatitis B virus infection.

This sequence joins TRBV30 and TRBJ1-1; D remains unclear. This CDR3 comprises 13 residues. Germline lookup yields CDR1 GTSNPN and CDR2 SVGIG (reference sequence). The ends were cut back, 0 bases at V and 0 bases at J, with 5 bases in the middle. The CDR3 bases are TGTGCCTGGAGTGTAGCCATGAACACTGAAGCTTTCTTT. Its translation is CAWSVAMNTEAFF.

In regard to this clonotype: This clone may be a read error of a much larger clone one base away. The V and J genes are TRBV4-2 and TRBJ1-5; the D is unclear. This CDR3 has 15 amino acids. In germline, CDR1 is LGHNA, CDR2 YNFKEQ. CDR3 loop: CASSQDLAGNPPQHF. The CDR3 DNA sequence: TGTGCCAGCAGCCAAGATTTGGCGGGTAATCCGCCCCAGCATTTT.